The TCR beta chain described here comes from a study of cytomegalovirus exposure and HLA in healthy donors. The ends lost 1 base at V and 4 bases at J; junction bases unmatched: 5. This CDR3 has 15 amino acids. CDR1 SGHAT and CDR2 FQNNGV come from the germline V gene. Amplification used 60 Vbeta primers and 13 Jbeta primers. Libraries were prepared by immunoSEQ multiplex PCR; TCRdb keeps only in-frame clonotypes and omits some of them. Among some 130,000 clones listed, 65% to 80% were seen once. The V and J genes are TRBV11-2 and TRBJ2-7; 9 positions match TRBD2. The sequence derives from a human donor in good health. Sequencing was carried out using PBMCs. CDR3 residues: CASSLGSSGKYEQYF. The DNA of the CDR3 is TGTGCCAGCAGCTTAGGGTCTAGCGGGAAGTACGAGCAGTACTTC.